This paragraph covers one T cell receptor beta chain sequence. The antigen is unknown. This entry comes from a study of T cell responses to AZD1222 COVID-19 vaccine. Overall study findings and caveats: Clonal diversity was possibly underestimated, and white British individuals and females predominated among donors. Recipients of AZD1222 seropositive at baseline numbered only 6 or 7.

The repertoire was sequenced with immunoSEQ multiplex PCR; TCRdb's copy has only in-frame clones and lacks some. The sample holds some 150,000 clones, about 87% seen once. Sequenced here: peripheral blood, sampled on day 0 of MenACWY control vaccination. This TCR derives from an adult in good health.

The CDR3 loop is CATSRGGGEEQYF. In DNA, the CDR3 is TGTGCCACCAGCAGAGGTGGGGGTGAGGAGCAGTACTTC. The V gene is TRBV15, the J gene TRBJ2-7; D tentatively reads TRBD1 or TRBD2 (5 bases each). Trimming left V 1 base short and J 7 bases short, with 11 bases between. Germline V gives CDR1 LNHNV, CDR2 YYDKDF (reference sequence). This CDR3 spans 13 amino acids.